One sample yielded the 28 T cell receptor beta chains listed below, sequenced in a study of shared clonotypes between healthy human individuals. CD45RO-negative CD8 cells positively selected for CCR7 made up the naive population, which excluded terminally differentiated effector memory CD45RA+ cells. Clones were read by immunoSEQ multiplex PCR, and TCRdb kept only the in-frame ones, dropping some. The table lists approximately 810,000 clones, more than 85% of them singletons, with around 24% in the top ten. The sequencing input was naive CD8+ T cells sorted from blood. The receptors were gathered from a man aged 25 to 40 in good health.

The gene calls are TRBV6-1 and TRBJ1-3; D gene uncertain. The CDR3 has 12 amino acids. Per the germline V gene, CDR1 is MNHNS and CDR2 is SASEGT. V was shortened by 11 bases and J by 5 bases, with 13 bases between the two germline ends. CDR3 in DNA: TGTGCCGCCGAGGGTATAAGAAACACCATATATTTT. Its protein is CAAEGIRNTIYF.

The chain carries TRBV5-1 and TRBJ2-4, with a tentative D call TRBD2 (6 bases). With 3 bases removed from V and 0 bases from J, the gap between germline ends came to 10 bases. Germline V gene lookup returns CDR1 SGHRS and CDR2 YFSETQ. This CDR3 region has 15 residues. CDR3 coding DNA: TGCGCCAGCAGCTGGGGGGAACTAGCCAAAAACATTCAGTACTTC. It specifies CASSWGELAKNIQYF.

The chain carries TRBV29-1 and TRBJ2-5; no definite D call. The length of the CDR3 is 13 residues. Between the trimmed V and J ends, which lost 6 bases and 2 bases, there was a span of 13 bases. Germline assignment: CDR1 SQVTM and CDR2 ANQGSEA. Here the CDR3 DNA reads TGCAGCGTAGTCTCAGCACGACAAGAGACCCAGTACTTC. Its translation: CSVVSARQETQYF.

V is TRBV19 and J is TRBJ1-1; unclear D gene. The CDR3 is 13 amino acids. CDR1 is LNHDA, CDR2 SQIVND, per germline (reference sequence). V shed 0 bases and J shed 6 bases, with 8 bases lying between them. The CDR3: CASSIDSHAEAFF. The DNA of the CDR3 is TGTGCCAGTAGTATAGACAGCCACGCTGAAGCTTTCTTT. Drawing the rest from reference TRBV19 and TRBJ1-1, the complete variable domain is DGGITQSPKYLFRKEGQNVTLSCEQNLNHDAMYWYRQDPGQGLRLIYYSQIVNDFQKGDIAEGYSVSREKKESFPLTVTSAQKNPTAFYLCASSIDSHAEAFFGQGTRLTVV.

The chain links TRBV6-5 to TRBJ1-1; perhaps TRBD1 as D (6 bases). The CDR3 is 15 residues long. Per germline, CDR1 MNHEY and CDR2 SVGAGI. Trimming removed 4 bases at V and 0 bases at J, with 12 bases between. The CDR3 sequence: CASSFADSVNTEAFF. CDR3 DNA sequence: TGTGCCAGCAGTTTCGCGGACAGCGTGAACACTGAAGCTTTCTTT.

J is TRBJ2-1 and V is TRBV7-9; 9 bases line up with TRBD2. There are 15 residues in the CDR3. V was pared by 5 bases and J by 4 bases, with 6 bases of the junction left unmatched. Germline V gives CDR1 SEHNR, CDR2 FQNEAQ (reference sequence). The CDR3: CASSPASGAYNEQFF. As DNA, the CDR3 is TGTGCCAGCAGCCCAGCTAGCGGGGCTTACAATGAGCAGTTCTTC. Full variable domain (outside the CDR3, taken from reference TRBV7-9 and TRBJ2-1): DTGVSQNPRHKITKRGQNVTFRCDPISEHNRLYWYRQTLGQGPEFLTYFQNEAQLEKSRLLSDRFSAERPKGSFSTLEIQRTEQGDSAMYLCASSPASGAYNEQFFGPGTRLTVL.

This clone appeared once. The V gene is TRBV28, the J gene TRBJ2-1, with 8 positions matching TRBD2. Germline V gives CDR1 MDHEN, CDR2 SYDVKM. The V and J ends lost 3 bases and 0 bases, in that order; junction bases with no gene match: 10. The CDR3 has 18 amino acids. CDR3: CASSFLPAGDPSYNEQFF. CDR3 sequence (DNA): TGTGCCAGCAGTTTTTTACCAGCGGGAGACCCCTCCTACAATGAGCAGTTCTTC. The entire variable domain, with the rest obtained from reference TRBV28 and TRBJ2-1, is as follows: DVKVTQSSRYLVKRTGEKVFLECVQDMDHENMFWYRQDPGLGLRLIYFSYDVKMKEKGDIPEGYSVSREKKERFSLILESASTNQTSMYLCASSFLPAGDPSYNEQFFGPGTRLTVL.

The V call is TRBV4-3, the J call TRBJ2-7; D unclear. V was cut by 0 bases and J by 2 bases, with 11 bases left in between. Germline assignment: CDR1 LGHNA and CDR2 YSLEER. CDR3 length: 15 residues. The CDR3 loop reads CASSQDPGGAYEQYF. CDR3 bases: TGCGCCAGCAGCCAAGATCCAGGCGGTGCCTACGAGCAGTACTTC.

About this clone: Other DNA sequences in this specimen translate into the identical CDR3. The CDR3 region has the DNA TGTGCCAGCGGTACAAACACCGGGGAGCTGTTTTTT. This gives the protein CASGTNTGELFF. The chain is built from TRBV7-9 and TRBJ2-2; D is ambiguous. CDR3 length: 12 residues. Germline values: CDR1 SEHNR, CDR2 FQNEAQ (reference sequence). Trimming removed 8 bases at V and 2 bases at J, with 6 bases between.

The V and J genes are TRBV5-5 and TRBJ2-7; the D gene is possibly TRBD1 (5 bases). The germline V gene has CDR1 SGHKS and CDR2 YYEKEE (reference sequence). The CDR3 runs to 14 residues. The germline V and J ends were trimmed by 0 bases and 2 bases, with 9 bases remaining between them. CDR3 in amino acids: CASSLGRAAYEQYF. The CDR3 coding sequence is TGTGCCAGCAGCTTGGGCAGGGCCGCCTACGAGCAGTACTTC.

The CDR3 DNA reads as TGTGCCAGCAGTGAGGGACAGGGGGCGCAAACAGATACGCAGTATTTT. Translation gives CASSEGQGAQTDTQYF. The V gene is TRBV28, the J gene TRBJ2-3; 12 positions agree with TRBD1. This CDR3 region has 16 residues. Germline CDR1 MDHEN, CDR2 SYDVKM. The V gene end was trimmed by 5 bases and the J gene end by 3 bases; junction bases not matched to a gene: 6.

The chain is built from TRBV10-1 and TRBJ1-5, with a weak D call TRBD1 (6 bases). Trimming removed 3 bases at V and 6 bases at J, with 9 bases between. The CDR3 is 13 residues long. The germline gives CDR1 WNHNN, CDR2 SYGVQD (reference sequence). The CDR3, as DNA: TGCGCCAGCAGTGAACGAGGGGGTCAGCCCCAGCATTTT. It is translated as CASSERGGQPQHF.

The chain couples TRBV6-1 to TRBJ1-5; a possible D gene is TRBD1 (5 bases). With 2 bases removed from V and 7 bases from J, the gap between germline ends came to 15 bases. Germline V lookup: CDR1 MNHNS, CDR2 SASEGT. The CDR3 spans 15 residues. CDR3 protein: CASSEKRRGGQPQHF. CDR3 nucleotides: TGTGCCAGCAGTGAAAAGAGACGGGGGGGGCAGCCCCAGCATTTT.

The rearrangement joins TRBV29-1 to TRBJ2-7, with 7 bases identical to TRBD2. The CDR3 has 13 residues. V trimming: 3 bases; J trimming: 2 bases; junction bases outside the gene matches: 4. Germline V gives CDR1 SQVTM, CDR2 ANQGSEA. Here the CDR3 DNA reads TGCAGCGTTGATGTTGCGGGAGCCTACGAGCAGTACTTC. This translates into CSVDVAGAYEQYF.

This chain uses TRBV18 with TRBJ2-3; the D gene is possibly TRBD2 (5 bases). This CDR3 contains 17 residues. Germline assignment: CDR1 KGHSH and CDR2 LQKENI. Trimming took off 0 bases at V and 2 bases at J, with 15 bases between the two ends. Written as DNA, the CDR3 is TGTGCCAGCTCACCACCGTACGCGGACTCCCCCACAGATACGCAGTATTTT. The encoded protein is CASSPPYADSPTDTQYF.

The chain links TRBV19 to TRBJ2-1; the match to TRBD2 covers 11 bases. The CDR3 extends over 19 amino acids. Germline assignment: CDR1 LNHDA and CDR2 SQIVND (reference sequence). V gave up 5 bases and J gave up 3 bases; unmatched junction bases: 15. CDR3 sequence (DNA): TGTGCCAGTAGTTCCCCCCTACTAGCGGGAGATGGAGGCTACAATGAGCAGTTCTTC. Encoded protein: CASSSPLLAGDGGYNEQFF.

The chain links TRBV28 to TRBJ2-1; 8 nucleotides align to TRBD2. CDR1 and CDR2 (germline): MDHEN, SYDVKM. The CDR3 is 14 residues long. Trimming took 7 bases from V and 1 from J; bases not matched to a gene: 3. Written as DNA, the CDR3 is TGTGCCAGCAAAGCGGGAGTGTCCTACAATGAGCAGTTCTTC. Translating it yields CASKAGVSYNEQFF.

The V gene is TRBV29-1, the J gene TRBJ2-1; D uncertain. The CDR3 is 10 amino acids. Germline V gene data show CDR1 as SQVTM and CDR2 as ANQGSEA. The CDR3 sequence: CAAFYDEQFF. DNA for the CDR3: TGCGCAGCGTTCTATGATGAGCAGTTCTTC.

V usage is TRBV5-4 and J usage is TRBJ1-2; possible D gene TRBD1, 6 bases. This CDR3 is built from 15 residues. The germline CDR1 and CDR2 sequences are SGHNT and YYREEE (reference sequence). V lost 3 bases and J 8 bases, leaving 20 bases between the germline ends. The CDR3 bases are TGTGCCAGCAGCTCGGACAGACCCACTATGGTCGGCTACACCTTC. The encoded protein is CASSSDRPTMVGYTF. Together with reference TRBV5-4 and TRBJ1-2, the CDR3 gives the full variable domain: ETGVTQSPTHLIKTRGQQVTLRCSSQSGHNTVSWYQQALGQGPQFIFQYYREEENGRGNFPPRFSGLQFPNYSSELNVNALELDDSALYLCASSSDRPTMVGYTFGSGTRLTVV.

The chain joins TRBV4-1 to TRBJ1-4; the D is unclear. V lost 4 bases, J lost 0 bases, and 9 bases lay in between. The CDR3 has 15 amino acids. Germline CDR1 reads MGHRA; CDR2 reads YSYEKL. The CDR3 sequence is CASSRHLATNEKLFF. The CDR3 DNA reads as TGCGCCAGCAGCCGACATCTTGCAACTAATGAAAAACTGTTTTTT.

V and J are TRBV27 and TRBJ2-1; 8 positions match TRBD2. The CDR3 spans 15 residues. V was pared by 7 bases and J by 7 bases, with 12 bases of the junction left unmatched. From germline, CDR1 is MNHEY and CDR2 SMNVEV (reference sequence). The CDR3 protein is CASIGGPGGPNEQFF. CDR3 sequence (DNA): TGTGCCAGCATTGGCGGCCCGGGAGGGCCGAATGAGCAGTTCTTC.

The chain is built from TRBV7-3 and TRBJ2-3; 7 positions match TRBD2. Germline V lookup: CDR1 SGHTA, CDR2 FQGTGA. The CDR3 is 13 amino acids. Losses at the gene ends were 5 bases for V and 6 bases for J; bases not matched to a gene: 5. Written as DNA, the CDR3 is TGTGCCAGCAGCCCTAAAGCGGGGGATACGCAGTATTTT. This gives the protein CASSPKAGDTQYF. Together with reference TRBV7-3 and TRBJ2-3, the CDR3 gives the full variable domain: GAGVSQTPSNKVTEKGKYVELRCDPISGHTALYWYRQSLGQGPEFLIYFQGTGAADDSGLPNDRFFAVRPEGSVSTLKIQRTERGDSAVYLCASSPKAGDTQYFGPGTRLTVL.

The V and J genes are TRBV7-9 and TRBJ1-2; unclear D gene. The CDR3 covers 14 residues. V lost 6 bases and J lost 6, with 17 bases in between. Germline CDR1 is SEHNR and CDR2 is FQNEAQ (reference sequence). The CDR3 spells CASRGGGTTNGYTF. DNA of the CDR3: TGTGCCAGCAGGGGAGGAGGAACGACGAATGGCTACACCTTC.

The genes are TRBV29-1 and TRBJ2-7; possible D gene TRBD1, 5 bases. Germline CDR1 and CDR2: SQVTM and ANQGSEA. V was trimmed by 6 bases and J by 2 bases, leaving 14 bases between them. CDR3 length equals 13 residues. The CDR3 spells CSVELTVPYEQYF. The CDR3 DNA sequence: TGCAGCGTCGAGCTGACAGTACCCTACGAGCAGTACTTC.

The rearrangement uses TRBV9 and TRBJ2-7; 8 bases line up with TRBD1. Germline values: CDR1 SGDLS, CDR2 YYNGEE. Trimming at V came to 4 bases and at J to 5 bases, leaving 8 bases not matched to a gene. CDR3 length equals 14 residues. The CDR3 loop reads CASSRGQGRNEQYF. Here the CDR3 DNA reads TGTGCCAGCAGCAGAGGACAGGGTAGGAACGAGCAGTACTTC.

The J gene is TRBJ2-7, the V gene TRBV9; D is undetermined. Trimming removed 6 bases at V and 8 bases at J, with 3 bases between. This CDR3 is 8 amino acids long. From germline, CDR1 is SGDLS and CDR2 YYNGEE. This CDR3 reads CASIQQYF. DNA for the CDR3: TGTGCCAGCATCCAGCAGTACTTC. The variable domain in full, completed from reference TRBV9 and TRBJ2-7, reads DSGVTQTPKHLITATGQRVTLRCSPRSGDLSVYWYQQSLDQGLQFLIQYYNGEERAKGNILERFSAQQFPDLHSELNLSSLELGDSALYFCASIQQYFGPGTRLTVT.

This clone appeared a few times. This rearrangement joins TRBV9 to TRBJ1-2, with D uncertain. The CDR3 has 12 amino acids. Trimming shortened V by 3 bases and J by 7 bases, and 10 bases separated the two germline ends. Germline V gives CDR1 SGDLS, CDR2 YYNGEE. The CDR3 loop is CASSDRAVGYTF. In DNA form, the CDR3 reads TGTGCCAGCAGCGACCGTGCGGTTGGCTACACCTTC.

The chain is built from TRBV9 and TRBJ2-1; D ambiguous. The germline V gene encodes CDR1 SGDLS and CDR2 YYNGEE. This CDR3 has 15 residues. Trimming left V 4 bases short and J 6 bases short, with 17 bases between. The CDR3 bases are TGTGCCAGCAGCCCTCGGGCTGGGAACCCCAATGAGCAGTTCTTC. This encodes CASSPRAGNPNEQFF.